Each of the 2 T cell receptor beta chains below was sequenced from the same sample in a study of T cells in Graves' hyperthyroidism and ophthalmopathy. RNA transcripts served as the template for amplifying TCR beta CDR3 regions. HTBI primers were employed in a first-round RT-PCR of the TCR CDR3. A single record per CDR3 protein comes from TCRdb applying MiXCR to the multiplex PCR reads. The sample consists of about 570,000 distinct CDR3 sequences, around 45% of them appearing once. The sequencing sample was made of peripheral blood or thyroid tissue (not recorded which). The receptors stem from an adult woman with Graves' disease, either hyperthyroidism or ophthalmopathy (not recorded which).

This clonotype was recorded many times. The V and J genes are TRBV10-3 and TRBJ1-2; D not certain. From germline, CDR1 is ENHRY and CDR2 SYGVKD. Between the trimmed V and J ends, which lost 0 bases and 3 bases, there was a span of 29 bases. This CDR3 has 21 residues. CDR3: CAISESRLSSRVRIPYYGYTF. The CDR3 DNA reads TGTGCCATCAGTGAGTCGAGATTAAGCAGTCGGGTGAGAATACCTTACTATGGCTACACCTTC.

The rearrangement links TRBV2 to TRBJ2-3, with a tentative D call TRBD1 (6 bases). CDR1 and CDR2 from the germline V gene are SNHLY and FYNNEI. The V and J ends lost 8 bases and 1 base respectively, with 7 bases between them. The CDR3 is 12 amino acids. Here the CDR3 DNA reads TGTGCCAGCGGGACACGCACAGATACGCAGTATTTT. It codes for CASGTRTDTQYF.